What follows describes a single T cell receptor (beta chain). Its antigen is undetermined. This entry comes from a study of glioma-infiltrating T cells. General study findings and limits: Gliomas, especially low-grade, showed above-expected tissue-blood divergence; non-neoplastic patients showed below. CDR3 overlap between tissue and blood was very small.

TCR alpha and beta CDR3 regions were amplified from RNA using iRepertoire nested multiplex PCR. TCRdb re-analysed the multiplex PCR reads in MiXCR, keeping a single row per CDR3 protein. The sample has about 130,000 distinct CDR3 sequences, more than 20% seen once. Germline V gives CDR1 SGHDT, CDR2 YYEEEE. The CDR3 extends over 16 amino acids. Trimming removed 4 bases from V and 7 bases from J; junction bases left unmatched: 10. Sequenced material: glioma tissue, nonneoplastic brain tissue, or PBMCs (not recorded which). This receptor was taken from a human donor with low-grade glioma or glioblastoma, undergoing nonglioma brain surgery, or in good health (not recorded which). This chain links TRBV5-6 with TRBJ2-3; 12 bases match TRBD2. Written as DNA, the CDR3 is TGTGCCAGCAGCACCCGGACTAGCGGGGTGAGGAATACGCAGTATTTT. Amino acids: CASSTRTSGVRNTQYF.